This note documents a single T cell receptor beta chain sequence. The sample is drawn from a study of blood T cell repertoires in COVID-19. Clones were read by immunoSEQ multiplex PCR, and TCRdb kept only the in-frame ones, dropping some. The table includes roughly 200,000 clones, roughly three quarters detected once. This CDR3 is 15 amino acids long. Germline V lookup: CDR1 LGHDT, CDR2 YNNKEL (reference sequence). With V trimmed by 1 base and J by 6 bases, 3 bases remained unmatched. This clonotype was obtained from a woman aged 40 to 50 with COVID-19, enrolled during active disease. The sample consisted of peripheral blood. The gene calls are TRBV3-1 (or the pseudogene TRBV3-2) and TRBJ2-1; 10 bases line up with TRBD2. The CDR3 is CASSQVSGGSNEQFF. The DNA of the CDR3 is TGTGCCAGCAGCCAAGTTAGCGGGGGGTCCAATGAGCAGTTCTTC.